This T cell receptor beta chain came from a study of T cells in Graves' hyperthyroidism and ophthalmopathy (dated by TCRdb to about 2019). Describing the broader study: Peripheral blood was sampled at the time of initial diagnosis, prior to any treatment. A discovery cohort of roughly 100 patients, roughly 43 with Graves' ophthalmopathy and approximately 60 with stable Graves' hyperthyroidism, was used to find distinguishing TCR V-J signatures. An independent validation cohort of fewer than 20 hyperthyroidism patients and about 15 patients who later progressed to ophthalmopathy tested prospective prediction of ophthalmopathy. The roughly 91 discovery patients were randomly split 7:3 into training and test sets. In addition, the study compared T-cell repertoires in thyroid tissue and in blood from 6 or 7 Graves' hyperthyroidism patients. After sampling, hyperthyroidism patients received methimazole starting at 30 mg daily, and ophthalmopathy patients received high-dose intravenous methylprednisolone. According to the paper, TCR Vbeta CDR3 sequencing was carried out on about 140 peripheral blood samples, which came from under 50 ophthalmopathy, under 85 hyperthyroidism and approximately 17 progressor patients.

Overall study outcomes, separate from this receptor: Sample size was not statistically predetermined, and investigators were not blinded to group allocation. A model built on a 13 V-J signature distinguished ophthalmopathy from stable hyperthyroidism, reaching roughly 88% sensitivity and approximately 81% specificity in cross-validation and 80%/75% in testing. During validation, the model predicted progression to ophthalmopathy a median of roughly six months ahead of onset, with almost 71% sensitivity and 72% to 85% specificity. Most expanded thyroid clonotypes (frequency above 0.001) were also detected in blood, a finding suggesting that blood repertoires may reflect thyroid immune responses.

With regard to this clonotype: It has no known antigen specificity. Base qualities are not recorded, but no much larger clone differs from it by a single base.

The CDR3 has 13 amino acids, counting the end cysteine and phenylalanine. The sequence is cut down to CDR3 DNA, 39 bases in frame from base 1. Trimming removed 4 bases from V and 4 bases from J, leaving 11 bases between the germline ends. In the germline V gene (reference sequence), CDR1 corresponds to SEHNR and CDR2 to FQNEAQ. TCR beta CDR3 regions were amplified from RNA transcripts. For the first round of RT-PCR on the TCR CDR3, the HTBI primer set was used together with the Qiagen OneStep RT-PCR kit. The libraries were constructed in a second round of multiplex PCR and then size-selected and purified. Paired-end sequencing of the libraries was performed with 100 bp reads on an Illumina HiSeq2000. As for the authors' bioinformatics: Raw data were processed with SOAPnuke, discarding reads with adapters, uncalled bases, mean Phred below 15, or no exact constant-primer or identifier match. High-quality paired reads were merged using COPE v1.2.5, and each unique nucleotide sequence was defined as a clonotype. MiTCR v1.1 was used to align the clonotypes against IMGT TRBV, TRBD and TRBJ reference segments. The analysis was restricted to V-J combinations with a frequency above 0.0001, which together covered roughly 99% of the repertoires. The TCS score was defined as F50 (clonal expansion) divided by E x V (chaos), with BLOSUM62-based TCRdist calculated between CDR3 peptides within each V-J. Welch's t-statistics and random forest reduced approximately 520 V-J features to 13, which were used in a naive Bayes classifier (R e1071). TCRdb passed the public sequencing reads through fastp at Q25 and MiXCR, retaining productive beta sequences. All rows with the same CDR3 protein become a single entry with the most common DNA and genes. These V and J calls rely on TCRdb rather than the paper's analysis. The sample data list roughly 530,000 distinct CDR3 sequences, and approximately 17% of these were observed just once. Of the sample, approximately 15% is held by the ten largest clones.

In the ophthalmopathy patients, disease was moderately to severely active, with a Clinical Activity Score of 3 or more, a NOSPECS grade of 4 or more, and a duration of less than 3 months. The study excluded patients with uncontrolled infections, other autoimmune diseases, pregnancy or lactation. Diagnoses were based on clinical symptoms, serum thyroxine and TRAb, thyroid ultrasound and orbital computed tomography. Ficoll-Paque density gradient centrifugation was used to isolate PBMCs from about 10 ml of fresh peripheral blood. Total RNA was extracted with Trizol reagent, and quality was checked on an Agilent 2100 Bioanalyzer.

The TCR originated in a woman between 18 and 29 years old with Graves' ophthalmopathy. The sequencing sample was made of blood. This receptor chain uses TRBV7-9 and TRBJ2-7, with the D call tentatively TRBD1 or TRBD2, each fitting 5 bases. The sequenced DNA: TGTGCCAGCAGCTCTTGGGACGGATACGAGCAGTACTTC. The encoded protein is CASSSWDGYEQYF.